A single sample gave rise to the 27 T cell receptor beta chains below, sequenced in a study of human T cells and chemical hapten exposure. TCRdb re-analysed the RACE reads in MiXCR, keeping a single row per CDR3 protein. The table lists over 300,000 distinct CDR3 sequences, 5% to 6.5% of them singletons. Time point specified: pre-sensitization, week 0. Specified treatment: therapeutic diphenylcyclopropenone sensitization with weekly scalp DPC. The starting material was whole blood, obtained in connection with sensitization to the hapten diphenylcyclopropenone (DPC). The source of these receptors is a woman aged 50 to 60 with alopecia areata. Some clones in this sample may be carry-over from other donors' samples.

This chain joins TRBV20-1 and TRBJ2-7; D tentatively reads TRBD1 or TRBD2 (5 bases each). CDR1 and CDR2 from the germline V gene are DFQATT and SNEGSKA (reference sequence). Trimming removed 7 bases from V and 0 bases from J, with 13 bases in between. The CDR3 length is 13 residues. The CDR3 loop is CSGDPPSSYEQYF. DNA of the CDR3: TGCAGTGGGGACCCGCCGAGCTCCTACGAGCAGTACTTC.

This clonotype turned up a few times. This chain links TRBV29-1 with TRBJ2-1, with unresolved D. Germline CDR1 is SQVTM and CDR2 is ANQGSEA. CDR3 length: 11 amino acids. Trimming took off 2 bases at V and 6 bases at J, with 5 bases between the two ends. The CDR3 reads CSVEHPNEQFF. The CDR3 nucleotides read TGCAGCGTTGAACACCCCAATGAGCAGTTCTTC.

The J gene is TRBJ1-1, the V gene TRBV5-1; 8 nucleotides match TRBD1. V gave up 8 bases and J gave up 7 bases; unmatched junction bases: 4. CDR1 is SGHRS, CDR2 YFSETQ, per germline. The CDR3 is 11 residues long. The CDR3: CASQGAGEAFF. Written as DNA, the CDR3 is TGCGCCAGTCAGGGGGCGGGTGAAGCTTTCTTT.

This clonotype occurred a few times. A much larger clonotype is one base distant, so this may be a read error. The rearrangement uses TRBV9 and TRBJ2-3; maybe TRBD2 (6 bases). The CDR3 is 15 residues long. Germline V gene lookup returns CDR1 SGDLS and CDR2 YYNGEE. CDR3 in amino acids: CAGSVAVAGTDTQYF. In DNA, the CDR3 is TGTGCCGGCAGCGTAGCGGTAGCGGGCACAGATACGCAGTATTTT.

The sample holds a few counts of this clonotype. The CDR3 here is CSVENGPYNEQFF. In DNA, the CDR3 is TGCAGCGTTGAAAACGGCCCCTACAATGAGCAGTTCTTC. This chain uses TRBV29-1 with TRBJ2-1, with unresolved D. This CDR3 spans 13 amino acids. Trimming took off 2 bases at V and 2 bases at J, with 7 bases between the two ends. CDR1 is SQVTM and CDR2 is ANQGSEA in the germline V gene.

This clonotype has more than one count but fewer than ten. The rearrangement links TRBV3-1 to TRBJ1-5; weak D call: TRBD1 (6 bases). The CDR3 contains 15 residues. Germline V gene data show CDR1 as LGHDT and CDR2 as YNNKEL (reference sequence). Trimming removed 1 base at V and 7 bases at J, with 14 bases between. CDR3 sequence: CASSQARGTSQPQHF. The CDR3 DNA is TGTGCCAGCAGCCAAGCTCGAGGGACATCCCAGCCCCAGCATTTT.

The J gene is TRBJ2-7, the V gene TRBV2; D not certain. Germline CDR1 is SNHLY and CDR2 is FYNNEI. The ends were cut back, 2 bases at V and 9 bases at J, with 8 bases in the middle. The CDR3 is made up of 11 amino acids. CDR3 sequence: CASSESLRQYF. In DNA, the CDR3 is TGTGCCAGCAGTGAATCTCTGAGGCAGTACTTC.

The chain links TRBV29-1 to TRBJ1-5; TRBD1 matches at 9 bases. This CDR3 is 15 amino acids long. The V gene end was trimmed by 4 bases and the J gene end by 7 bases; junction bases not matched to a gene: 11. CDR1 is SQVTM and CDR2 is ANQGSEA in the germline V gene. CDR3 coding DNA: TGCAGCGTTGTGGTAGGACAGGGGCCGGGACAGCCCCAGCATTTT. Translation gives CSVVVGQGPGQPQHF.

This clonotype was seen more than once but under ten times. The V gene is TRBV27, the J gene TRBJ1-4; 7 bases fit TRBD1. V gave up 8 bases and J gave up 8 bases; unmatched junction bases: 17. The germline gives CDR1 MNHEY, CDR2 SMNVEV (reference sequence). This CDR3 comprises 16 residues. Here the CDR3 DNA reads TGTGCCAGCTCAAGGAAGGTTGACAGGGCGGGGGAAAAACTGTTTTTT. It yields the protein CASSRKVDRAGEKLFF.

The sample holds many counts of this clonotype. The CDR3 sequence is CASSPLVGGGNEQFF. In DNA, the CDR3 is TGTGCCAGCTCACCATTGGTGGGAGGGGGAAATGAGCAGTTCTTC. The rearrangement uses TRBV18 and TRBJ2-1; a possible D gene is TRBD2 (7 bases). The CDR3 runs 15 residues. V lost 2 bases, J lost 7 bases, and 15 bases lay in between. CDR1 is KGHSH and CDR2 is LQKENI in the germline V gene.

Ten or more counts support this clonotype. The chain combines TRBV5-1 with TRBJ1-4; D remains ambiguous. Trimming took 0 bases from V and 4 from J, leaving 10 bases between them. Germline V gene sequence: CDR1 SGHRS, CDR2 YFSETQ. CDR3 length: 15 amino acids. CDR3 residues: CASSLGAGGNEKLFF. CDR3 sequence (DNA): TGCGCCAGCAGCTTGGGGGCAGGCGGTAATGAAAAACTGTTTTTT.

This clonotype came up many times. The chain combines TRBV5-1 with TRBJ2-7, with D perhaps TRBD1 or TRBD2 (6 bases each). This CDR3 comprises 16 residues. V was clipped by 0 bases and J by 1 base, with 14 bases between them. Germline V CDR1 and CDR2: SGHRS, YFSETQ. CDR3 sequence: CASSLEGGFVSYEQYF. The CDR3 coding sequence is TGCGCCAGCAGCTTGGAGGGGGGATTCGTGTCCTACGAGCAGTACTTC. The full variable domain, rest sourced from reference TRBV5-1 and TRBJ2-7, is KAGVTQTPRYLIKTRGQQVTLSCSPISGHRSVSWYQQTPGQGLQFLFEYFSETQRNKGNFPGRFSGRQFSNSRSEMNVSTLELGDSALYLCASSLEGGFVSYEQYFGPGTRLTVT.

This clonotype was seen repeatedly, ten times or more. The chain recombines TRBV11-2 with TRBJ2-7; TRBD2 matches 7 bases. V dropped 2 bases and J dropped 1; count of bases not matched to a gene: 8. Per the germline V gene, CDR1 is SGHAT and CDR2 is FQNNGV. This CDR3 has 16 residues. Written as DNA, the CDR3 is TGTGCCAGCAGCTTAAGTTGGCGGGAGAGGTCCTACGAGCAGTACTTC. This encodes CASSLSWRERSYEQYF.

In its sample, this clonotype was seen many times. The J gene is TRBJ1-2, the V gene TRBV28; TRBD1 matches at 8 bases. This CDR3 is 16 amino acids long. Germline assignment: CDR1 MDHEN and CDR2 SYDVKM. V shed 7 bases and J 6 bases; nucleotides not matched to a gene: 16. This CDR3 is CASTPAVKDRVNGYTF. CDR3 sequence (DNA): TGTGCCAGCACCCCAGCGGTAAAGGACAGGGTCAATGGCTACACCTTC.

This clonotype was recorded a few times. The V gene is TRBV18, the J gene TRBJ1-1; D is unclear. In germline, CDR1 is KGHSH, CDR2 LQKENI. This CDR3 contains 13 residues. V gave up 5 bases and J gave up 4 bases, with 11 bases separating them. In DNA, the CDR3 is TGTGCCAGCTCAAACGACCGGAGCACTGAAGCTTTCTTT. Its translation is CASSNDRSTEAFF. The whole variable domain, remainder taken from reference TRBV18 and TRBJ1-1, is NAGVMQNPRHLVRRRGQEARLRCSPMKGHSHVYWYRQLPEEGLKFMVYLQKENIIDESGMPKERFSAEFPKEGPSILRIQQVVRGDSAAYFCASSNDRSTEAFFGQGTRLTVV.

This clonotype was counted at least ten times. The chain couples TRBV12-3 or TRBV12-4 to TRBJ1-5, with D uncertain. The CDR3 covers 15 residues. The V end was cut by 3 bases, the J end by 7 bases, with 16 bases between. In DNA form, the CDR3 reads TGTGCCAGCAGTTTGGGTTGGTTGGGCGGGCAGCCCCAGCATTTT. Translation gives CASSLGWLGGQPQHF.

This clonotype came up many times. The genes are TRBV18 and TRBJ1-1, with 8 positions matching TRBD1. Germline loops: CDR1 KGHSH, CDR2 LQKENI. Trimming at V came to 1 base and at J to 5 bases, leaving 9 bases not matched to a gene. This CDR3 is 16 amino acids long. In DNA, the CDR3 is TGTGCCAGCTCACCACGGCTACAGGGGGAGGGAACTGAAGCTTTCTTT. Translation gives CASSPRLQGEGTEAFF.

Many counts were recorded for this clonotype. The V and J genes are TRBV5-1 and TRBJ1-6, with D maybe TRBD1 (6 bases). The germline V gene has CDR1 SGHRS and CDR2 YFSETQ. V was pared by 4 bases and J by 9 bases, with 11 bases between. The CDR3 runs to 13 residues. In nucleotides, the CDR3 is TGCGCCAGCAGCCGGGACACAACTTCACCCCTCCACTTT. Protein product: CASSRDTTSPLHF.

This clonotype was seen a handful of times. The rearrangement uses TRBV5-1 and TRBJ2-3; 9 nucleotides agree with TRBD2. The CDR3 is made up of 16 amino acids. Germline V gene lookup returns CDR1 SGHRS and CDR2 YFSETQ. Unmatched junction bases numbered 10, after V lost 2 bases and J lost 6 bases. CDR3 protein: CASSFQSGGYVDTQYF. The CDR3 DNA follows: TGCGCCAGCAGCTTTCAGAGCGGGGGGTACGTGGATACGCAGTATTTT.

This clonotype has ten or more counts. This chain connects TRBV7-9 to TRBJ2-2, with D unclear. V dropped 1 base and J dropped 6 bases, with 9 bases sitting between them. The CDR3 sequence is 14 residues long. Germline V gene lookup returns CDR1 SEHNR and CDR2 FQNEAQ (reference sequence). The CDR3 DNA sequence: TGTGCCAGCAGCTTAGTGGATGTTTCCGGGGAGCTGTTTTTT. It is translated as CASSLVDVSGELFF.

The DNA for the CDR3 is TGTGCCAGCAGTCCCTTTACACGGACAGGGGAGGAGGAAAAACTGTTTTTT. Residues: CASSPFTRTGEEEKLFF. The chain links TRBV12-3 or TRBV12-4 to TRBJ1-4, with TRBD1 matching over 9 bases. The length of the CDR3 is 17 residues. Germline trimming cut 5 bases from V and 8 bases from J; bases unmatched to any gene: 15.

This clonotype was picked up many times. The chain combines TRBV5-1 with TRBJ2-5; 7 nucleotides align to TRBD1. Germline CDR1 is SGHRS and CDR2 is YFSETQ. V shed 0 bases and J 5 bases; nucleotides not matched to a gene: 7. CDR3 size: 15 residues. The CDR3 region is CASSLEDRSSETQYF. Written as DNA, the CDR3 is TGCGCCAGCAGCTTGGAGGACAGGTCGTCGGAGACCCAGTACTTC. Complete variable domain (other parts from reference TRBV5-1 and TRBJ2-5): KAGVTQTPRYLIKTRGQQVTLSCSPISGHRSVSWYQQTPGQGLQFLFEYFSETQRNKGNFPGRFSGRQFSNSRSEMNVSTLELGDSALYLCASSLEDRSSETQYFGPGTRLLVL.

The chain employs TRBV18 and TRBJ2-5; D is undetermined. V was trimmed by 1 base and J by 1 base, leaving 7 bases between them. The CDR3 extends over 14 amino acids. Germline values: CDR1 KGHSH, CDR2 LQKENI. This CDR3 reads CASSPLDSQETQYF. CDR3 DNA sequence: TGTGCCAGCTCACCACTCGACTCCCAAGAGACCCAGTACTTC.

The rearrangement joins TRBV12-3 or TRBV12-4 to TRBJ1-5; D is unresolved. Between the trimmed V and J ends, which lost 5 bases and 0 bases, there was a span of 8 bases. This CDR3 is built from 14 residues. The CDR3 DNA sequence: TGTGCCAGCAGTCCCTTTGATAGCAATCAGCCCCAGCATTTT. It is translated as CASSPFDSNQPQHF.

This clonotype is a singleton in its sample. This chain links TRBV12-3 or TRBV12-4 with TRBJ1-1; D is uncertain. Trimming took 6 bases from V and 5 from J, leaving 13 bases between them. The length of the CDR3 is 13 residues. In DNA, the CDR3 is TGTGCCAGCAGCCTACTGATGGGGACTGAAGCTTTCTTT. Translating it yields CASSLLMGTEAFF.

This clonotype has more than one count but fewer than ten. This rearrangement joins TRBV9 to TRBJ2-7, with D hard to call. V gave up 0 bases and J gave up 0 bases, with 13 bases separating them. The CDR3 consists of 16 residues. Germline CDR1 reads SGDLS; CDR2 reads YYNGEE. The DNA for the CDR3 is TGTGCCAGCAGCGTAGGTGGTAGCCCGAGCTCCTACGAGCAGTACTTC. This gives the protein CASSVGGSPSSYEQYF.

The chain uses TRBV20-1 and TRBJ2-3; D unresolved. CDR3 size: 12 residues. The V gene's germline CDR1 is DFQATT and CDR2 SNEGSKA (reference sequence). V was pared by 2 bases and J by 4 bases, with 7 bases between. The CDR3 spells CSARSLSDTQYF. The CDR3 DNA reads TGCAGTGCTAGAAGTCTATCAGATACGCAGTATTTT.